This TCR beta chain was sequenced in a study of tumor and adjacent non-tumor tissue in lung cancer (dated by TCRdb to about 2018). Study-wide context: Of the cohort, roughly 12 patients had adenocarcinoma, 2 had squamous cell carcinoma and 1 had small cell lung cancer. The 15 enrolled patients, of whom some 10 were men and 5 were women, were aged roughly 30 to 80 years and were diagnosed with TNM stage I to III disease. Sequencing produced around 130,000,000 productive TCRbeta reads in total, an average of around 4.2 million reads per sample. Using bulk TCRbeta repertoires from some 16 lung cancer patients, the study set lung tumor tissue side by side with matched distant non-tumor lung tissue. More than 25 paired specimens, one tumor and one normal lung sample per patient, were profiled by TCRbeta CDR3 sequencing. The research as a whole found: Younger patients had significantly higher TCR diversity, and higher tumor TCR diversity was associated with shorter overall and disease-free survival. With only around 16 patients in the cohort, the authors noted that larger samples and more detailed clinical data are needed. The top 100 clones made up a significantly larger cumulative share of the repertoire in normal lung than in tumor tissue. The methods do not name the sequencing platform or mention unique molecular identifiers. Tumor tissue showed significantly greater TCR diversity (inverse Simpson) than normal lung tissue (about 400 vs 150, P = 0.0075, Mann-Whitney U test). Because peripheral blood was not sequenced, blood TCRbeta repertoires in the lung cancer patients of the study were not examined.

Concerning this clonotype: Its binding antigen is unknown. Sequence at one end of the junction differs from germline and may be a read error.

RNA was isolated from bulk, unsorted tissue, and RNA quality was assessed with a NanoDrop ND-1000 and an Agilent 2100. Normal lung samples were distant non-tumor tissue taken more than 3 cm from the tumor edge. Donors were newly diagnosed lung cancer patients admitted for thoracic surgery in China between August and November 2014, without prior chemotherapy. Patients who had received previous radiotherapy or chemotherapy, or who had another concurrent cancer, were excluded from the study. Pieces of surgical tissue measuring roughly 1-2.1 cm3 were kept in RNAlater solution and stored at -80 degrees C until use. As encoded in the germline V gene, CDR1 is SGHAT while CDR2 is FQNNGV. Taken from cysteine to phenylalanine, the CDR3 has 15 residues. Of all the DNA, just the CDR3 is kept, 45 bases in frame from base 1. The library was prepared using multiplex PCR. The data were produced on an Illumina HiSeq 2500. TCRbeta libraries were built by three rounds of nested PCR using primers (Table S4), following protocols modified from ARM-PCR. Before sequencing, PCR products of 200-500 bp were excised from the gel and purified with the QIAquick gel extraction kit. The original pipeline was this. Trimmomatic was used to clean the reads, FLASH merged the cleaned reads into complete CDR3 sequences, and MiTCR assigned the sequences to V(D)J germline segments. Clonal diversity was calculated as the inverse Simpson's index using VDJtools. A read counted as productive if the sequence was in-frame and lacked a premature stop codon. In TCRdb, the public reads were trimmed at Q25 with fastp and aligned with MiXCR, with productive beta chains retained. Entries that share a CDR3 protein sequence are merged under the most common genes and DNA. What appears here as the V and J calls and clone size reflects TCRdb's work, not the paper's. For this sample the table gives roughly 90,000 distinct CDR3 sequences, of which 76% were detected only once. The ten largest make up about a fifth of the sample.

The specimen was distant non-tumor lung tissue. The rearrangement joined TRBV11-2 to TRBJ2-2, with a tentative D gene TRBD1 over 6 matching bases. The TCR originated in a woman between 50 and 59 years old with non-small cell lung cancer. CDR3 region: CASSLALGDNGKLFF. The DNA sequence is given as TGTGCCAGCAGCTTAGCGCTAGGGGACAACGGGAAGCTGTTTTTT.